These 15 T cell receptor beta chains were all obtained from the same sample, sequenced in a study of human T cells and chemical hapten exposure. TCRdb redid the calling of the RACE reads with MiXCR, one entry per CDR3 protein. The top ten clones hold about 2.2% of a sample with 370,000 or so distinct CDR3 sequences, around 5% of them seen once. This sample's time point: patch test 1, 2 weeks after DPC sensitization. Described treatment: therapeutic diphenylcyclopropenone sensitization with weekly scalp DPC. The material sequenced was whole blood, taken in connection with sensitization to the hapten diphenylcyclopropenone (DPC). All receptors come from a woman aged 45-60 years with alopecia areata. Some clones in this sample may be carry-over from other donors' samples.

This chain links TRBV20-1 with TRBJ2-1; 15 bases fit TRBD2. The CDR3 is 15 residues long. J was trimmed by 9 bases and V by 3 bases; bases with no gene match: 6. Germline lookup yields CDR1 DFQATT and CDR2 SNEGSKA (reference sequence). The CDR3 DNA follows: TGCAGTGCTAGCGGGACTAGCGGGGGGCCAATTGAGCAGTTCTTC. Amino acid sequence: CSASGTSGGPIEQFF.

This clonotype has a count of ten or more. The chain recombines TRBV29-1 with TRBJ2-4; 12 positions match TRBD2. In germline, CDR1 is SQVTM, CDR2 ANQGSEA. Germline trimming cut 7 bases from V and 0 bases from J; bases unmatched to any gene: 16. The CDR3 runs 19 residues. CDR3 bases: TGCAGCGCCCGTCCGGAGTCACTAGCGGGGGGCCTAGCCAAAAACATTCAGTACTTC. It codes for CSARPESLAGGLAKNIQYF.

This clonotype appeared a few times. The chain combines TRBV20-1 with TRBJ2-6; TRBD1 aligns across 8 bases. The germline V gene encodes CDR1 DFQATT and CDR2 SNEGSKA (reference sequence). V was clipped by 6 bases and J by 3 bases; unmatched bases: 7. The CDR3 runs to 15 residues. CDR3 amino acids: CSASRTGSGANVLTF. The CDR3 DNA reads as TGCAGTGCCTCAAGGACAGGGAGTGGGGCCAACGTCCTGACTTTC.

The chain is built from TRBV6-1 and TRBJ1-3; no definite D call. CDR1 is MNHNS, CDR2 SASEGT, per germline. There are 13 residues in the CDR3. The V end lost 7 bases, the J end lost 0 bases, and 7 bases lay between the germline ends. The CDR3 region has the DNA TGTGCCAGCATGGTACGCTCTGGAAACACCATATATTTT. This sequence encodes CASMVRSGNTIYF.

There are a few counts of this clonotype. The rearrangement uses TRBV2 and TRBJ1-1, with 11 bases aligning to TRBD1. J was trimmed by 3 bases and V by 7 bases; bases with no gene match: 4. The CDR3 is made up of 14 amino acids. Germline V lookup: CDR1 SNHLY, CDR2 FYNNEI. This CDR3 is CASTPDRGHTEAFF. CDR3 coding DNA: TGTGCCAGCACTCCGGACAGGGGGCACACTGAAGCTTTCTTT.

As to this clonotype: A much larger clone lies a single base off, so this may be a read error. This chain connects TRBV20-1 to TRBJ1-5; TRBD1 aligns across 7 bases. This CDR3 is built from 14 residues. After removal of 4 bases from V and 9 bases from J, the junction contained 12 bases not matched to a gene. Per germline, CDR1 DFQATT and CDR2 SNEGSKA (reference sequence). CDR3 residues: CSATDRDRRWPQHF. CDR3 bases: TGCAGTGCTACCGACAGGGACCGTAGATGGCCCCAGCATTTT.

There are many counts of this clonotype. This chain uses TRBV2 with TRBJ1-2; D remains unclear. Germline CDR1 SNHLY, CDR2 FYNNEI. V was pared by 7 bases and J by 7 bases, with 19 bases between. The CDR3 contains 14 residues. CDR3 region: CASNIDGPGGGYTF. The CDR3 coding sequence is TGTGCCAGCAATATAGACGGGCCTGGCGGTGGCTACACCTTC.

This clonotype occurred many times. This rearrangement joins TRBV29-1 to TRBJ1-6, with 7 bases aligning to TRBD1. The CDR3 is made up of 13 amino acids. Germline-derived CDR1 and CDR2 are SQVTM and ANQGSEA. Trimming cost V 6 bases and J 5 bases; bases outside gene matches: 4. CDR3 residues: CSVAGTDNSPLHF. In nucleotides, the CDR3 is TGCAGCGTCGCCGGGACAGATAATTCACCCCTCCACTTT.

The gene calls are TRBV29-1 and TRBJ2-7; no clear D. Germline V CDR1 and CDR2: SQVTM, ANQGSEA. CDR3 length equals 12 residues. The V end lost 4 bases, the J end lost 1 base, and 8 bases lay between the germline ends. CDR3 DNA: TGCAGCGTTGGGTCAGTTTCCTACGAGCAGTACTTC. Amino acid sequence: CSVGSVSYEQYF.

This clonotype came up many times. CDR3 coding DNA: TGCAGTGCCAGTGGTAGCGGGGCCACAGATACGCAGTATTTT. Residues: CSASGSGATDTQYF. The chain combines TRBV20-1 with TRBJ2-3; 8 bases fit TRBD2. After removal of 6 bases from V and 2 bases from J, the junction contained 7 bases not matched to a gene. The length of the CDR3 is 14 residues. Germline-derived CDR1 and CDR2 are DFQATT and SNEGSKA (reference sequence).

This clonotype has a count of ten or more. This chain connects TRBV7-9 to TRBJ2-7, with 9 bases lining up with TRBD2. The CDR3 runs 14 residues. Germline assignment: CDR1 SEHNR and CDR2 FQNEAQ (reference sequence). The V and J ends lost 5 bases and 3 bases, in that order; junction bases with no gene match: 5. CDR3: CASSNSGGLYEQYF. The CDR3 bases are TGTGCCAGCAGCAATAGCGGGGGCCTCTACGAGCAGTACTTC. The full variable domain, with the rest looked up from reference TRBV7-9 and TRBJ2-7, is DTGVSQNPRHKITKRGQNVTFRCDPISEHNRLYWYRQTLGQGPEFLTYFQNEAQLEKSRLLSDRFSAERPKGSFSTLEIQRTEQGDSAMYLCASSNSGGLYEQYFGPGTRLTVT.

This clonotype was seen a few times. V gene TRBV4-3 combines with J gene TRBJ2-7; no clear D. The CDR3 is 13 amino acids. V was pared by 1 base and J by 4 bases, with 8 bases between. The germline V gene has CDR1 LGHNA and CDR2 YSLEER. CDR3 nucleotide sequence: TGCGCCAGCAGCCAAGGGGATATGTACGAGCAGTACTTC. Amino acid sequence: CASSQGDMYEQYF.

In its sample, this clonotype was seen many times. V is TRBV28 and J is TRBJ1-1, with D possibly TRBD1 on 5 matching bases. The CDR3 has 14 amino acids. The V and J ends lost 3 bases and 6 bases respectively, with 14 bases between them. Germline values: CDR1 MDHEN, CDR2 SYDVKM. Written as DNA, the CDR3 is TGTGCCAGCAGTTTGGTCCAGGGTAGGCCTGAAGCTTTCTTT. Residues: CASSLVQGRPEAFF.

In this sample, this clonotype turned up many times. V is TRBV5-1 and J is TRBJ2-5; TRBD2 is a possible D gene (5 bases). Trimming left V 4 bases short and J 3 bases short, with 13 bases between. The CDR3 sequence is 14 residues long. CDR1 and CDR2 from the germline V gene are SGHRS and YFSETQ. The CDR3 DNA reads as TGCGCCAGCAGCCAACTTGGAGCGGAAGAGACCCAGTACTTC. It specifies CASSQLGAEETQYF.

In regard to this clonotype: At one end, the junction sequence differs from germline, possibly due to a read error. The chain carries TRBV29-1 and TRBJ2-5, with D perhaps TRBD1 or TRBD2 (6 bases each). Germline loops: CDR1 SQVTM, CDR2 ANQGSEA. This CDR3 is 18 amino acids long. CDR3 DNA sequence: TGCAGCATTGAGCTGACAGGAGGGGCGTGGGGCTTACAAGAGACCCAGTACTTC. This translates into CSIELTGGAWGLQETQYF.